One sample yielded the 32 T cell receptor beta chains listed below, sequenced in a study of CXCR3-negative and CXCR3-positive naive CD8 T cells. UMI-labeled 5' RACE yielded the TRB cDNA libraries. Reprocessing the 5' RACE reads, TCRdb reports a single entry for every CDR3 protein and omits DNA. This sample's clone table lists some 130,000 distinct CDR3 sequences. Sequencing used naive CXCR3- CD8+ T cells from blood. Subset in this sample: CD45RO-CCR7+CD27+CD95- naive CD8+ T cells lacking CXCR3 (TNR3-). Source of these receptors: a human donor in good health. Some clones in this sample may be carry-over from other donors' samples.

The V gene is TRBV15, the J gene TRBJ1-2; TCRdb reports TRBD1, a call that lacks DNA to check it against. This CDR3 spans 15 amino acids. Germline loops: CDR1 LNHNV, CDR2 YYDKDF (reference sequence). The chain's CDR3 is CATSRGQGYNYGYTF.

V and J are TRBV15 and TRBJ1-5. Germline CDR1 is LNHNV and CDR2 is YYDKDF (reference sequence). This CDR3 spans 12 amino acids. CDR3 protein: CATSNANQPQHF.

The chain has TRBV7-6 and TRBJ1-1; with no DNA, the TCRdb D assignment of TRBD1 cannot be verified. The CDR3 sequence is 19 residues long. Germline V gene lookup returns CDR1 SGHVS and CDR2 FNYEAQ. CDR3: CASSSDPTGQGAGATEAFF.

The chain combines TRBV2 with TRBJ2-3; the D gene TCRdb calls, TRBD1, cannot be checked with no DNA. Germline CDR1 SNHLY, CDR2 FYNNEI. CDR3 length: 15 residues. This chain's CDR3 is CASELTDSSTDTQYF.

V and J are TRBV9 and TRBJ2-7. This CDR3 spans 12 amino acids. CDR1 is SGDLS, CDR2 YYNGEE, per germline. The CDR3 protein is CASSFDLNEQYF.

J is TRBJ2-5 and V is TRBV29-1; the TRBD1 assignment by TCRdb is unverifiable without DNA. Germline V gene sequence: CDR1 SQVTM, CDR2 ANQGSEA. This CDR3 is 13 amino acids long. CDR3 region: CSMNPDPWETQYF. Based on the CDR3 plus reference TRBV29-1 and TRBJ2-5, the full variable domain is SAVISQKPSRDICQRGTSLTIQCQVDSQVTMMFWYRQQPGQSLTLIATANQGSEATYESGFVIDKFPISRPNLTFSTLTVSNMSPEDSSIYLCSMNPDPWETQYFGPGTRLLVL.

The rearrangement links TRBV12-3 or TRBV12-4 to TRBJ2-3; TCRdb selects TRBD1, and the lack of DNA leaves this call unchecked. The CDR3 length is 14 residues. CDR3 protein: CASRHTSGTGTQYF.

V usage is TRBV12-3 or TRBV12-4 and J usage is TRBJ2-7; TCRdb's D gene call, TRBD2, goes unchecked for lack of DNA. This CDR3 is built from 16 residues. The CDR3 region is CASSFRGTSGTNEQYF.

The CDR3 loop is CASSVEPVSGEDAFF. V is TRBV9 and J is TRBJ1-1; TCRdb calls TRBD1, which cannot be checked without DNA. Germline assignment: CDR1 SGDLS and CDR2 YYNGEE. The CDR3 contains 15 residues.

The chain joins TRBV29-1 to TRBJ2-2. The CDR3 length is 11 residues. Germline assignment: CDR1 SQVTM and CDR2 ANQGSEA. CDR3 region: CSVEDVGELFF.

V is TRBV27 and J is TRBJ2-5; the D call from TCRdb, TRBD2, cannot be confirmed without DNA. The CDR3 has 15 amino acids. CDR1 and CDR2 from the germline V gene are MNHEY and SMNVEV (reference sequence). This CDR3 reads CASRLGASGQETQYF.

The chain uses TRBV18 and TRBJ1-4; TCRdb lists TRBD1, though no DNA is available to test this call. CDR1 is KGHSH, CDR2 LQKENI, per germline. The CDR3 runs 17 residues. CDR3 residues: CASAPPPGLDRNEKLFF.

J is TRBJ2-4 and V is TRBV29-1. This CDR3 comprises 12 residues. CDR1 is SQVTM and CDR2 is ANQGSEA in the germline V gene. The CDR3 spells CSVDRGSNIQYF.

The V gene is TRBV7-9, the J gene TRBJ2-1; with no DNA, the TCRdb D assignment of TRBD1 cannot be verified. This CDR3 is built from 13 residues. Germline-derived CDR1 and CDR2 are SEHNR and FQNEAQ (reference sequence). The chain's CDR3 is CASSPPGAYEQFF.

The V and J genes are TRBV29-1 and TRBJ2-7; the D gene TCRdb calls, TRBD1, cannot be checked with no DNA. Per the germline V gene, CDR1 is SQVTM and CDR2 is ANQGSEA. The CDR3 contains 14 residues. Here the CDR3 reads CSATGGARKLEQYF.

The rearrangement links TRBV19 to TRBJ2-1; TCRdb reports TRBD2, a call that lacks DNA to check it against. The CDR3 is 15 amino acids. The germline gives CDR1 LNHDA, CDR2 SQIVND (reference sequence). The CDR3 here is CASSIGTSGRYEQFF.

The chain uses TRBV15 and TRBJ2-1; TCRdb's assignment of TRBD1 cannot be checked, as there is no DNA. The CDR3 loop spans 16 amino acids. Per germline, CDR1 LNHNV and CDR2 YYDKDF (reference sequence). CDR3 residues: CATSREPPGRYNEQFF.

This sequence joins TRBV5-5 and TRBJ2-7; TCRdb proposes TRBD1, but this gene call is untestable without DNA. CDR3 length equals 13 residues. Germline V gene sequence: CDR1 SGHKS, CDR2 YYEKEE (reference sequence). The CDR3 reads CASSLRGPGEQYF.

The chain links TRBV6-2 or TRBV6-3 to TRBJ2-2. Per germline, CDR1 MNHEY and CDR2 SVGEGT. CDR3 length: 12 residues. The CDR3 is CASSYGSGELFF.

J is TRBJ1-2 and V is TRBV4-3. The CDR3 length is 14 residues. Germline assignment: CDR1 LGHNA and CDR2 YSLEER. CDR3 sequence reads: CASSQEGWGDGYTF.

The V gene is TRBV28, the J gene TRBJ2-4; TCRdb returns TRBD2, unconfirmable since there is no DNA. The germline V gene has CDR1 MDHEN and CDR2 SYDVKM. There are 16 residues in the CDR3. CDR3: CASLNRDAGTGAIQYF.

J is TRBJ2-7 and V is TRBV5-1. The V gene's germline CDR1 is SGHRS and CDR2 YFSETQ. CDR3 size: 12 residues. CDR3 protein: CASGLSSYEQYF.

CDR3: CASIPRAYFGTGFYEQYF. The chain couples TRBV28 to TRBJ2-7; without DNA, the TCRdb call of TRBD1 cannot be checked. The CDR3 covers 18 residues. CDR1 is MDHEN, CDR2 SYDVKM, per germline.

This chain connects TRBV29-1 to TRBJ2-3; TCRdb names TRBD2, which stays unverified in the absence of DNA. This CDR3 is 15 amino acids long. Germline CDR1 reads SQVTM; CDR2 reads ANQGSEA. The CDR3 sequence: CSARGVAGRTDTQYF.

The rearrangement joins TRBV28 to TRBJ1-5; TCRdb names TRBD1, which stays unverified in the absence of DNA. This CDR3 has 17 amino acids. Germline V gene lookup returns CDR1 MDHEN and CDR2 SYDVKM. Here the CDR3 reads CASSLSQGRGGNQPQHF.

The CDR3 is CASRPGSYNEQFF. This sequence joins TRBV19 and TRBJ2-1; the TRBD1 assignment by TCRdb is unverifiable without DNA. The germline V gene encodes CDR1 LNHDA and CDR2 SQIVND (reference sequence). The CDR3 has 13 residues. Full variable domain (missing parts from reference TRBV19 and TRBJ2-1): DGGITQSPKYLFRKEGQNVTLSCEQNLNHDAMYWYRQDPGQGLRLIYYSQIVNDFQKGDIAEGYSVSREKKESFPLTVTSAQKNPTAFYLCASRPGSYNEQFFGPGTRLTVL.

The genes are TRBV14 and TRBJ2-1; TCRdb picks TRBD2, but there is no DNA to check that call. This CDR3 has 15 residues. Germline V gene sequence: CDR1 SGHDN, CDR2 FVKESK. The CDR3 sequence: CASSEVAGRYNEQFF.

This CDR3 is CASSKDRNHTEAFF. The chain couples TRBV21-1 to TRBJ1-1; TCRdb names TRBD1, which stays unverified in the absence of DNA. TRBV21-1 is a known pseudogene. The CDR3 runs to 14 residues.

The V and J genes are TRBV13 and TRBJ2-7. The length of the CDR3 is 14 residues. The germline CDR1 and CDR2 sequences are PRHDT and FYEKMQ (reference sequence). CDR3 region: CASSLYPGTYEQYF.

V gene TRBV29-1 combines with J gene TRBJ1-2. CDR1 SQVTM and CDR2 ANQGSEA come from the germline V gene. CDR3 size: 14 residues. The chain's CDR3 is CSVPAGGPPYGYTF. The entire variable domain, with the rest obtained from reference TRBV29-1 and TRBJ1-2, is as follows: SAVISQKPSRDICQRGTSLTIQCQVDSQVTMMFWYRQQPGQSLTLIATANQGSEATYESGFVIDKFPISRPNLTFSTLTVSNMSPEDSSIYLCSVPAGGPPYGYTFGSGTRLTVV.

The V and J genes are TRBV28 and TRBJ2-7; TCRdb's assignment of TRBD1 cannot be checked, as there is no DNA. In germline, CDR1 is MDHEN, CDR2 SYDVKM. The CDR3 covers 14 residues. The CDR3 region is CASSFRRADYEQYF. Filled out from reference TRBV28 and TRBJ2-7, the complete variable domain reads DVKVTQSSRYLVKRTGEKVFLECVQDMDHENMFWYRQDPGLGLRLIYFSYDVKMKEKGDIPEGYSVSREKKERFSLILESASTNQTSMYLCASSFRRADYEQYFGPGTRLTVT.

The chain combines TRBV27 with TRBJ2-5; TCRdb outputs TRBD2, but without DNA this stays unchecked. The CDR3 length is 13 residues. Germline V gene data show CDR1 as MNHEY and CDR2 as SMNVEV (reference sequence). The CDR3 region is CASSLDGLGAQYF.